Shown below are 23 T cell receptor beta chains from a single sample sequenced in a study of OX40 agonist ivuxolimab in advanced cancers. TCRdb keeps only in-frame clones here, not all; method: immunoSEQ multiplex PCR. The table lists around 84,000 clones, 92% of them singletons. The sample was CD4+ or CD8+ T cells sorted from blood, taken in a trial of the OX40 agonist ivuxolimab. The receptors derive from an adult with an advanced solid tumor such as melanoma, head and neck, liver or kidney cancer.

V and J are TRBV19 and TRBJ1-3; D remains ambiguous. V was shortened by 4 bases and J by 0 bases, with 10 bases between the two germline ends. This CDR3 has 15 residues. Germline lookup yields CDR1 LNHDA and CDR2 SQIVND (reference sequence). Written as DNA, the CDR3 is TGTGCCAGTAGTAAAGTCAGCCTCTCTGGAAACACCATATATTTT. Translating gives CASSKVSLSGNTIYF.

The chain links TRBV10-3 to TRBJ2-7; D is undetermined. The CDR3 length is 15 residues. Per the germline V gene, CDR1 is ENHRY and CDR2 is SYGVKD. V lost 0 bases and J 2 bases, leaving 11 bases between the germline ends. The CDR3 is CAISESGVPTYEQYF. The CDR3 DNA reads TGTGCCATCAGTGAGTCTGGGGTACCAACCTACGAGCAGTACTTC.

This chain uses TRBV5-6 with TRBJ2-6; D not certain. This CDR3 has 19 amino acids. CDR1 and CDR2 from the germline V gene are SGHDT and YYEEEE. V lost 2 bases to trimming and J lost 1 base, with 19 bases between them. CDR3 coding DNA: TGTGCCAGCAGCTTTTTTGGTAGGTTAACTCAGTCTGGGGCCAACGTCCTGACTTTC. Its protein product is CASSFFGRLTQSGANVLTF.

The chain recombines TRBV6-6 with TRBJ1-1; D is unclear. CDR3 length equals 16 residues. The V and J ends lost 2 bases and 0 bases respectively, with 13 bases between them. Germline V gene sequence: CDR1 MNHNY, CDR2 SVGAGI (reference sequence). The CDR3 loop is CASSYRSGVMNTEAFF. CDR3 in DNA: TGTGCCAGCAGTTACAGGTCAGGAGTCATGAACACTGAAGCTTTCTTT.

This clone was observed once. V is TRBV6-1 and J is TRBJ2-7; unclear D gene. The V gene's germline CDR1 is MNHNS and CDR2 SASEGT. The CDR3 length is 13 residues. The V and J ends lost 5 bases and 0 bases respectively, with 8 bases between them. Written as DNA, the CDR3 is TGTGCCAGCAGTTCTACCAACTCCTACGAGCAGTACTTC. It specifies CASSSTNSYEQYF.

The CDR3 loop reads CASSMDLSVAQPQHF. The CDR3 DNA reads as TGTGCCAGTAGTATGGATTTATCGGTTGCTCAGCCCCAGCATTTT. The chain uses TRBV19 and TRBJ1-5, with D unresolved. Germline V gives CDR1 LNHDA, CDR2 SQIVND (reference sequence). Trimming shortened V by 3 bases and J by 6 bases, and 15 bases separated the two germline ends. This CDR3 contains 15 residues.

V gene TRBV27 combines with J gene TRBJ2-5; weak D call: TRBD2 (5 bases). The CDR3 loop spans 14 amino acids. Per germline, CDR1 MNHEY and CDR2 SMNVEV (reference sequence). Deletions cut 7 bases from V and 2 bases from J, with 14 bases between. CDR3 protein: CASMGVGDQETQYF. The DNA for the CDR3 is TGTGCCAGCATGGGTGTCGGGGATCAAGAGACCCAGTACTTC.

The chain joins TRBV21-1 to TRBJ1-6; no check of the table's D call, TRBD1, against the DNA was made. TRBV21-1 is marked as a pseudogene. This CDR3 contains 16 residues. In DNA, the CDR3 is TGTGCCAGCAGCAGCGATAGACAGGGGGCGAATTCACCCCTCCACTTT. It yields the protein CASSSDRQGANSPLHF.

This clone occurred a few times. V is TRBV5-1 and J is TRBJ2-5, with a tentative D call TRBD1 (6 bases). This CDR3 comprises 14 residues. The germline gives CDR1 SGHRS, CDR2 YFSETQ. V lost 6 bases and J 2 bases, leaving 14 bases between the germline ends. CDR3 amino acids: CASTDLRGQETQYF. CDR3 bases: TGCGCCAGCACCGATTTGAGGGGGCAAGAGACCCAGTACTTC.

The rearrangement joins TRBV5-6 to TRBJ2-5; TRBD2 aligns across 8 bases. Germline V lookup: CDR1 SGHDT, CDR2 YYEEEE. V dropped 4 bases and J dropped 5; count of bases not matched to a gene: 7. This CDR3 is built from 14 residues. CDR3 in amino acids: CASSTGLVGETQYF. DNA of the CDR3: TGTGCCAGCAGCACGGGACTAGTGGGGGAGACCCAGTACTTC.

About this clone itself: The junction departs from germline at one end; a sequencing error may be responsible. For the CDR3, the DNA is TGTGCTAGCAGCCCCATCGGGACTAGCGGGAGCTTAGGAGTCTCTGGGGCCAACGTCCTGACTTTC. Its protein product is CASSPIGTSGSLGVSGANVLTF. The chain combines TRBV7-7 with TRBJ2-6, with 14 positions matching TRBD2. The CDR3 runs 22 residues. CDR1 and CDR2 (germline): SSHAT, FNYEAQ (reference sequence). The complete variable domain, with remaining parts taken from reference TRBV7-7 and TRBJ2-6, reads GAGVSQSPRYKVTKRGQDVTLRCDPISSHATLYWYQQALGQGPEFLTYFNYEAQPDKSGLPSDRFSAERPEGSISTLTIQRTEQRDSAMYRCASSPIGTSGSLGVSGANVLTFGAGSRLTVL.

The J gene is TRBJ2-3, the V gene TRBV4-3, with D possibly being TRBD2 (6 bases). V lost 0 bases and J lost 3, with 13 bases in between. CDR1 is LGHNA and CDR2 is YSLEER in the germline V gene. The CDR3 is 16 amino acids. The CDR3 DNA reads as TGCGCCAGCAGCCAAGACGGGGGAGTAGGAACAGATACGCAGTATTTT. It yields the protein CASSQDGGVGTDTQYF.

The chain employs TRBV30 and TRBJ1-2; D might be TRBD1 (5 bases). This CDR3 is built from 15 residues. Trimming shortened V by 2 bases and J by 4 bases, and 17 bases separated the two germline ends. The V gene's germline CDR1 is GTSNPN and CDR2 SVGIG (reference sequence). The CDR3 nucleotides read TGTGCCTGGAGTCGCGGAGGGGTCGGTTCCTATGGCTACACCTTC. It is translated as CAWSRGGVGSYGYTF.

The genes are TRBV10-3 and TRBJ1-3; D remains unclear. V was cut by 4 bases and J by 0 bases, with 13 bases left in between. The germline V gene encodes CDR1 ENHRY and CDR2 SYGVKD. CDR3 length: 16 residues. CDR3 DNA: TGTGCCATCAGTGGTTCGAGCATAAGCTCTGGAAACACCATATATTTT. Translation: CAISGSSISSGNTIYF.

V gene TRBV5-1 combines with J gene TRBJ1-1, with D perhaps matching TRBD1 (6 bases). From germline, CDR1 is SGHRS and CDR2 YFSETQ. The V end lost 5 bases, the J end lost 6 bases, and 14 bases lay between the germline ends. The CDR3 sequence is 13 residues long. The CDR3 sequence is CASRGTGSSEAFF. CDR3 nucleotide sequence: TGCGCCAGCAGGGGAACAGGGAGCTCTGAAGCTTTCTTT.

The CDR3 DNA reads TGTGCCAGTAGTTTGGCTAGCGGGAGGGAGTTAAGCTCCTACAATGAGCAGTTCTTC. Translation gives CASSLASGRELSSYNEQFF. The V call is TRBV19, the J call TRBJ2-1; 12 nucleotides line up with TRBD2. There are 19 residues in the CDR3. V was pared by 5 bases and J by 0 bases, with 11 bases of the junction left unmatched. CDR1 and CDR2 from the germline V gene are LNHDA and SQIVND (reference sequence). Combining the CDR3 with reference TRBV19 and TRBJ2-1 gives the whole variable domain DGGITQSPKYLFRKEGQNVTLSCEQNLNHDAMYWYRQDPGQGLRLIYYSQIVNDFQKGDIAEGYSVSREKKESFPLTVTSAQKNPTAFYLCASSLASGRELSSYNEQFFGPGTRLTVL.

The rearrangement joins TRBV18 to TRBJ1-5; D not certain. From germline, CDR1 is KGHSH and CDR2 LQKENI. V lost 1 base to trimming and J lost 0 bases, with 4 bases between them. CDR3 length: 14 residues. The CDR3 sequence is CASSPLISNQPQHF. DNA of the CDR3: TGTGCCAGCTCACCACTTATTAGCAATCAGCCCCAGCATTTT.

The CDR3 reads CASSEWGQPNQPQHF. The CDR3 DNA reads TGTGCCAGCAGTGAATGGGGCCAACCCAATCAGCCCCAGCATTTT. V gene TRBV2 combines with J gene TRBJ1-5; a weak D match, TRBD1 (5 bases). Trimming took 2 bases from V and 3 from J, leaving 11 bases between them. CDR1 and CDR2 from the germline V gene are SNHLY and FYNNEI. CDR3 length: 15 amino acids.

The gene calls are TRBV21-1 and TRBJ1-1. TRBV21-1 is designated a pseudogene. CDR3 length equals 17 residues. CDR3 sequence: CASSKRGVGSTNTEAFF. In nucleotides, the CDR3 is TGTGCCAGCAGCAAACGAGGGGTTGGGAGCACGAACACTGAAGCTTTCTTT.

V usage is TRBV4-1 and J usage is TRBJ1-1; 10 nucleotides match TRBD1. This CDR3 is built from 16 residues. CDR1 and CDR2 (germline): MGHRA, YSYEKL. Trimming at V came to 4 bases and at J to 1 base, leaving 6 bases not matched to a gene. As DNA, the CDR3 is TGCGCCAGCAGCCCGAGACAGGGGGCATCGAACACTGAAGCTTTCTTT. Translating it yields CASSPRQGASNTEAFF.

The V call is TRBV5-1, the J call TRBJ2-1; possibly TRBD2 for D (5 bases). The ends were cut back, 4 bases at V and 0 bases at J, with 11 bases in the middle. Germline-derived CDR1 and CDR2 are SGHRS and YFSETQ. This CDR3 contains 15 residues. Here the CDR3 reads CASSPTRSSYNEQFF. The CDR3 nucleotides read TGCGCCAGCAGCCCAACTAGGAGCTCCTACAATGAGCAGTTCTTC.

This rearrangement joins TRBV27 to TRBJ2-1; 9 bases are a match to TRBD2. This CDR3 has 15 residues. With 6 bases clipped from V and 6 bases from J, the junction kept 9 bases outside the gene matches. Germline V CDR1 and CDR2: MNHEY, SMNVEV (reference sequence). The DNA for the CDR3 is TGTGCCAGCAGCCAAGGGACTAGCCCTGGCAATGAGCAGTTCTTC. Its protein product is CASSQGTSPGNEQFF.

The CDR3 nucleotides read TGTGCCAGCAGCTCCCTCCTAGCGGGAGGACAAGAGACCCAGTACTTC. As protein: CASSSLLAGGQETQYF. J is TRBJ2-5 and V is TRBV9, with TRBD2 identical over 11 bases. This CDR3 contains 16 residues. CDR1 and CDR2 (germline): SGDLS, YYNGEE. Germline trimming cut 4 bases from V and 2 bases from J; bases unmatched to any gene: 7.